A single sample gave rise to the 26 T cell receptor beta chains below, sequenced in a study of T cell clones after liver transplantation. TCRdb's table, derived via immunoSEQ multiplex PCR, lists solely in-frame clones and lacks some. The profile shows more than 100,000 clones, around 84% of them singletons. The sequencing used CD4+ T cells from blood, collected 47 months after liver transplant. The receptor source for this set is a human patient who received a liver transplant. A subset of T cells may come from the graft donor.

The CDR3 DNA reads as TGTGCCAGCAGTCCGGGCAAGGGGGTTAACTATGGCTACACCTTC. Amino acid sequence: CASSPGKGVNYGYTF. This chain joins TRBV27 and TRBJ1-2; tentative D call: TRBD1 (6 bases). With 5 bases removed from V and 1 base from J, the gap between germline ends came to 14 bases. The CDR3 covers 15 residues. Germline CDR1 and CDR2: MNHEY and SMNVEV (reference sequence).

The rearrangement links TRBV6-6 to TRBJ2-7, with a weak D call TRBD1 (6 bases). CDR1 MNHNY and CDR2 SVGAGI come from the germline V gene (reference sequence). The CDR3 contains 14 residues. The V end was cut by 7 bases, the J end by 4 bases, with 17 bases between. CDR3 nucleotides: TGTGCCAGCACTAGAGGCCAGGGGCTATACGAGCAGTACTTC. This encodes CASTRGQGLYEQYF.

The rearrangement links TRBV6-1 to TRBJ1-5; the match to TRBD1 covers 7 bases. The ends lost 1 base at V and 6 bases at J; junction bases unmatched: 3. This CDR3 region has 14 residues. Germline loops: CDR1 MNHNS, CDR2 SASEGT. The CDR3 reads CASSEGRQGQPQHF. As DNA, the CDR3 is TGTGCCAGCAGTGAAGGGAGACAGGGTCAGCCCCAGCATTTT.

This chain connects TRBV6-1 to TRBJ2-4; D not certain. Trimming took off 7 bases at V and 0 bases at J, with 7 bases between the two ends. Germline CDR1 MNHNS, CDR2 SASEGT. The CDR3 sequence is 13 residues long. The CDR3 DNA reads TGTGCCAGCAAGGCGCAAGCCAAAAACATTCAGTACTTC. As protein: CASKAQAKNIQYF.

The rearrangement links TRBV14 to TRBJ2-1; D perhaps matches TRBD1 (6 bases). Germline V gives CDR1 SGHDN, CDR2 FVKESK. Trimming stripped 6 bases from V and 2 bases from J, with 14 bases between. This CDR3 has 15 amino acids. CDR3 coding DNA: TGTGCCAGCAGGATATCCAGGGGCGCCTACAATGAGCAGTTCTTC. It yields the protein CASRISRGAYNEQFF.

This chain uses TRBV7-8 with TRBJ1-1; D gene uncertain. This CDR3 is 17 amino acids long. CDR1 and CDR2 from the germline V gene are SGHVS and FQNEAQ. Trimming left V 5 bases short and J 3 bases short, with 22 bases between. The CDR3, as DNA: TGTGCCAGCAGCCACGATCTGATCCCTTACGGGGACACTGAAGCTTTCTTT. Residues: CASSHDLIPYGDTEAFF.

This rearrangement joins TRBV5-4 to TRBJ2-2, with 8 bases that match TRBD2. The CDR3 spans 15 residues. V shed 3 bases, J shed 2 bases, and the junction held 3 bases outside the gene matches. From germline, CDR1 is SGHNT and CDR2 YYREEE (reference sequence). CDR3 DNA sequence: TGTGCCAGCAGCTCGGGGGGGGTAAACACCGGGGAGCTGTTTTTT. Translation: CASSSGGVNTGELFF.

The chain employs TRBV27 and TRBJ1-5, with D perhaps TRBD1 (5 bases). CDR1 is MNHEY, CDR2 SMNVEV, per germline (reference sequence). V was clipped by 3 bases and J by 4 bases, with 13 bases between them. This CDR3 spans 15 amino acids. The CDR3, as DNA: TGTGCCAGCAGTTTGTCGGGGGGGGTAAATCAGCCCCAGCATTTT. It yields the protein CASSLSGGVNQPQHF.

The genes are TRBV7-9 and TRBJ2-7, with D maybe TRBD2 (5 bases). V lost 3 bases, J lost 5 bases, and 17 bases lay in between. This CDR3 has 15 amino acids. The germline gives CDR1 SEHNR, CDR2 FQNEAQ (reference sequence). For the CDR3, the DNA is TGTGCCAGCAGCTTGGCGGGTCGATTTAACCACGAGCAGTACTTC. Its protein product is CASSLAGRFNHEQYF.

The chain is built from TRBV7-2 and TRBJ2-3; 11 bases fit TRBD2. The V segment lost 2 bases and the J segment 0 bases; nucleotides outside the gene matches: 4. In germline, CDR1 is SGHTA, CDR2 FQGNSA. The CDR3 loop spans 17 amino acids. The CDR3 coding sequence is TGTGCCAGCAGCTTAAGGGCTAGCGGGGGGAGCACAGATACGCAGTATTTT. It yields the protein CASSLRASGGSTDTQYF.

In DNA form, the CDR3 reads TGTGCCAGCTCACCACCCCGGGGTTCGAACACTGAAGCTTTCTTT. This encodes CASSPPRGSNTEAFF. The chain carries TRBV18 and TRBJ1-1; D call uncertain. The CDR3 is made up of 15 amino acids. The V end lost 0 bases, the J end lost 1 base, and 9 bases lay between the germline ends. Germline V gene lookup returns CDR1 KGHSH and CDR2 LQKENI.

The gene calls are TRBV2 and TRBJ2-7, with 11 bases lining up with TRBD2. The V gene end was trimmed by 6 bases and the J gene end by 0 bases; junction bases not matched to a gene: 4. Per germline, CDR1 SNHLY and CDR2 FYNNEI. This CDR3 spans 15 amino acids. This chain's CDR3 is CASSLLAGDSYEQYF. CDR3 coding DNA: TGTGCCAGCAGCCTACTAGCGGGGGACTCCTACGAGCAGTACTTC.

V and J are TRBV4-1 and TRBJ1-4; D is uncertain. Between the trimmed V and J ends, which lost 0 bases and 4 bases, there was a span of 21 bases. This CDR3 contains 19 residues. CDR1 and CDR2 (germline): MGHRA, YSYEKL. DNA for the CDR3: TGCGCCAGCAGCCAAGATCTTGCCAATCCCCGGTGGGTTAATGAAAAACTGTTTTTT. The encoded protein is CASSQDLANPRWVNEKLFF.

This clone was detected only once. The chain employs TRBV11-2 and TRBJ1-2; a possible D gene is TRBD1 (5 bases). CDR3 length: 15 residues. Trimming left V 1 base short and J 0 bases short, with 9 bases between. Germline V gene sequence: CDR1 SGHAT, CDR2 FQNNGV. In DNA form, the CDR3 reads TGTGCCAGCAGCTTAGGACAGACTACTAACTATGGCTACACCTTC. It translates to CASSLGQTTNYGYTF.

This clone was recorded once. This chain links TRBV19 with TRBJ1-5; D is unclear. In germline, CDR1 is LNHDA, CDR2 SQIVND (reference sequence). The CDR3 spans 16 residues. The ends were cut back, 9 bases at V and 2 bases at J, with 20 bases in the middle. In nucleotides, the CDR3 is TGTGCCAGCAAGAAAGGCAGCCAAGGTGGCAATCAGCCCCAGCATTTT. It encodes CASKKGSQGGNQPQHF.

This clone was seen a handful of times. DNA of the CDR3: TGTGCCATCAGTGATAGGGGGGACAATGGCTACACCTTC. Amino acid sequence: CAISDRGDNGYTF. This chain connects TRBV10-3 to TRBJ1-2, with D perhaps TRBD1 (6 bases). Per germline, CDR1 ENHRY and CDR2 SYGVKD. The CDR3 runs 13 residues. The germline V and J ends were trimmed by 3 bases and 6 bases, with 11 bases remaining between them.

The chain combines TRBV7-7 with TRBJ2-3; possible D gene TRBD2, 5 bases. CDR1 is SSHAT and CDR2 is FNYEAQ in the germline V gene (reference sequence). Trimming stripped 2 bases from V and 4 bases from J, with 10 bases between. CDR3 length equals 14 residues. CDR3 DNA sequence: TGTGCCAGCAGCTTATCGCACGGGGCAGATACGCAGTATTTT. Translated, it gives CASSLSHGADTQYF.

The rearrangement links TRBV5-1 to TRBJ2-1; no reliable D call. Germline CDR1 reads SGHRS; CDR2 reads YFSETQ. Trimming took 2 bases from V and 0 from J, leaving 9 bases between them. This CDR3 is 15 amino acids long. The CDR3 DNA follows: TGCGCCAGCAGCTTAGGTCCTACCTCCTACAATGAGCAGTTCTTC. The encoded protein is CASSLGPTSYNEQFF.

This clone is a singleton in its sample. The chain joins TRBV27 to TRBJ2-1, with a tentative D call TRBD1 (6 bases). Trimming removed 6 bases from V and 4 bases from J, with 16 bases in between. Germline CDR1 and CDR2: MNHEY and SMNVEV (reference sequence). This CDR3 spans 15 amino acids. CDR3 sequence (DNA): TGTGCCAGCAGGTACGGCAGGGGAAATTACAATGAGCAGTTCTTC. It is translated as CASRYGRGNYNEQFF.

The chain uses TRBV19 and TRBJ1-4, with 7 nucleotides matching TRBD1. This CDR3 is built from 15 residues. After removal of 5 bases from V and 4 bases from J, the junction contained 7 bases not matched to a gene. Germline values: CDR1 LNHDA, CDR2 SQIVND (reference sequence). This chain's CDR3 is CASSLGQEYNEKLFF. The CDR3 bases are TGTGCCAGTAGTTTAGGACAGGAGTATAATGAAAAACTGTTTTTT.

J is TRBJ2-7 and V is TRBV7-6, with TRBD1 matching over 7 bases. The CDR3 runs to 16 residues. Germline V gives CDR1 SGHVS, CDR2 FNYEAQ. The ends lost 1 base at V and 2 bases at J; junction bases unmatched: 8. The CDR3 is CASSLGRTGDPYEQYF. CDR3 in DNA: TGTGCCAGCAGCTTAGGCCGAACAGGGGATCCCTACGAGCAGTACTTC. Full variable domain (remainder filled in from reference TRBV7-6 and TRBJ2-7): GAGVSQSPRYKVTKRGQDVALRCDPISGHVSLYWYRQALGQGPEFLTYFNYEAQQDKSGLPNDRFSAERPEGSISTLTIQRTEQRDSAMYRCASSLGRTGDPYEQYFGPGTRLTVT.

The CDR3 is CATLPGGGRINEQFF. The DNA of the CDR3 is TGTGCCACTCTCCCGGGGGGCGGGAGAATAAATGAGCAGTTCTTC. The rearrangement links TRBV5-8 to TRBJ2-1, with a tentative D call TRBD2 (7 bases). V gave up 9 bases and J gave up 7 bases, with 23 bases separating them. The CDR3 has 15 residues. The germline gives CDR1 SGHTS, CDR2 YDEGEE.

The chain is built from TRBV6-1 and TRBJ1-2; D gene uncertain. CDR1 is MNHNS, CDR2 SASEGT, per germline. V gave up 6 bases and J gave up 8 bases, with 7 bases separating them. This CDR3 has 10 amino acids. CDR3 DNA sequence: TGTGCCAGCAGGGGAACGGGCTACACCTTC. Translated, it gives CASRGTGYTF.

The V call is TRBV7-9, the J call TRBJ1-2; no definite D call. Trimming removed 2 bases from V and 1 base from J, with 11 bases in between. The germline V gene encodes CDR1 SEHNR and CDR2 FQNEAQ (reference sequence). The CDR3 extends over 15 amino acids. This chain's CDR3 is CASSLSVGLNYGYTF. In DNA, the CDR3 is TGTGCCAGCAGCTTATCCGTGGGCCTTAACTATGGCTACACCTTC.

V is TRBV27 and J is TRBJ2-7; 8 bases align to TRBD1. The germline gives CDR1 MNHEY, CDR2 SMNVEV (reference sequence). The ends lost 4 bases at V and 2 bases at J; junction bases unmatched: 4. The CDR3 sequence is 14 residues long. Here the CDR3 reads CASSWDRKTYEQYF. Here the CDR3 DNA reads TGTGCCAGCAGTTGGGACAGGAAAACCTACGAGCAGTACTTC.

This chain connects TRBV18 to TRBJ2-7, with 9 bases fitting TRBD2. The V gene end was trimmed by 3 bases and the J gene end by 2 bases; junction bases not matched to a gene: 8. This CDR3 is 16 amino acids long. Germline V gene lookup returns CDR1 KGHSH and CDR2 LQKENI. The CDR3 reads CASSPPLSGSPYEQYF. CDR3 DNA sequence: TGTGCCAGCTCACCTCCACTTAGCGGGAGCCCCTACGAGCAGTACTTC.